A selection of T cell receptor beta chains follows, all from one sample in a study of T cell responses to AZD1222 COVID-19 vaccine. Repertoires were generated with immunoSEQ multiplex PCR, while TCRdb's copy carries only in-frame clones and drops some. The repertoire includes about 21,000 clones, less than 85% of them detected once, and less than 55% sits in the top ten. The specimen comprised peripheral blood, sampled on day 0 of AZD1222 vaccination. These receptors were taken from an adult in good health. CDR3s include the opening cysteine and the closing phenylalanine or tryptophan. Fields, in order: V gene, CDR3 length, D gene, J gene, clone size, CDR3 protein, CDR3 DNA. A D gene is named only where the DNA matches it firmly. Clone size is given for some rows only: seen once, a few or many times, or a class if the clone is expanded.

v_call: TRBV11-2; cdr3_length: 14; d_call: NA; j_call: TRBJ2-1; clone_size: NA; cdr3_aa: CASSLDLRSGEQFF; cdr3_nt: TGTGCCAGCAGCTTAGATCTAAGGAGCGGGGAGCAGTTCTTC
v_call: TRBV30; cdr3_length: 15; d_call: TRBD1; j_call: TRBJ1-2; clone_size: NA; cdr3_aa: CAWSVTGIRLYGYTF; cdr3_nt: TGTGCCTGGAGTGTGACAGGGATTCGCCTCTATGGCTACACCTTC
v_call: TRBV19; cdr3_length: 17; d_call: TRBD1; j_call: TRBJ1-5; clone_size: NA; cdr3_aa: CASNLRGTGGSNQPQHF; cdr3_nt: TGTGCCAGTAACCTTAGGGGAACAGGGGGAAGCAATCAGCCCCAGCATTTT
v_call: TRBV2; cdr3_length: 13; d_call: TRBD1; j_call: TRBJ1-2; clone_size: NA; cdr3_aa: CASCVEGARGYTF; cdr3_nt: TGTGCCAGCTGTGTTGAGGGGGCTCGGGGCTACACCTTC
v_call: TRBV19; cdr3_length: 16; d_call: TRBD2; j_call: TRBJ2-7; clone_size: few; cdr3_aa: CASSNTITSGSYEQYF; cdr3_nt: TGTGCCAGTAGTAACACGATAACTAGCGGGAGTTACGAGCAGTACTTC
v_call: TRBV27; cdr3_length: 14; d_call: NA; j_call: TRBJ2-2; clone_size: NA; cdr3_aa: CASSHSVYTGELFF; cdr3_nt: TGTGCCAGCAGCCACTCCGTCTACACCGGGGAGCTGTTTTTT
v_call: TRBV2; cdr3_length: 15; d_call: NA; j_call: TRBJ1-5; clone_size: NA; cdr3_aa: CASSSQGLSNQPQHF; cdr3_nt: TGTGCCAGCAGTTCACAGGGACTGAGCAATCAGCCCCAGCATTTT
v_call: TRBV14; cdr3_length: 15; d_call: NA; j_call: TRBJ1-2; clone_size: NA; cdr3_aa: CASSQDNALSYGYTF; cdr3_nt: TGTGCCAGCAGCCAAGATAACGCGCTGTCCTATGGCTACACCTTC
v_call: TRBV6-5; cdr3_length: 13; d_call: NA; j_call: TRBJ2-4; clone_size: NA; cdr3_aa: CASSLAPQNIQYF; cdr3_nt: TGTGCCAGCAGCTTGGCCCCCCAAAACATTCAGTACTTC
v_call: TRBV2; cdr3_length: 15; d_call: TRBD2; j_call: TRBJ2-1; clone_size: NA; cdr3_aa: CASSESTSGTHEQFF; cdr3_nt: TGTGCCAGCAGTGAATCGACTAGCGGAACCCATGAGCAGTTCTTC
v_call: TRBV13; cdr3_length: 13; d_call: NA; j_call: TRBJ2-7; clone_size: NA; cdr3_aa: CASSLAGAYEQYF; cdr3_nt: TGTGCCAGCAGCTTAGCGGGAGCTTACGAGCAGTACTTC
v_call: TRBV19; cdr3_length: 11; d_call: NA; j_call: TRBJ2-2; clone_size: NA; cdr3_aa: CASSTTGELFF; cdr3_nt: TGTGCCAGTAGTACCACCGGGGAGCTGTTTTTT
v_call: TRBV28; cdr3_length: 15; d_call: NA; j_call: TRBJ2-3; clone_size: NA; cdr3_aa: CASSLAVPTTDTQYF; cdr3_nt: TGTGCCAGCAGTTTAGCGGTCCCCACCACAGATACGCAGTATTTT
v_call: TRBV29-1; cdr3_length: 14; d_call: TRBD1; j_call: TRBJ2-1; clone_size: NA; cdr3_aa: CSVDRQGDYNEQFF; cdr3_nt: TGCAGCGTTGACCGTCAGGGGGATTACAATGAGCAGTTCTTC